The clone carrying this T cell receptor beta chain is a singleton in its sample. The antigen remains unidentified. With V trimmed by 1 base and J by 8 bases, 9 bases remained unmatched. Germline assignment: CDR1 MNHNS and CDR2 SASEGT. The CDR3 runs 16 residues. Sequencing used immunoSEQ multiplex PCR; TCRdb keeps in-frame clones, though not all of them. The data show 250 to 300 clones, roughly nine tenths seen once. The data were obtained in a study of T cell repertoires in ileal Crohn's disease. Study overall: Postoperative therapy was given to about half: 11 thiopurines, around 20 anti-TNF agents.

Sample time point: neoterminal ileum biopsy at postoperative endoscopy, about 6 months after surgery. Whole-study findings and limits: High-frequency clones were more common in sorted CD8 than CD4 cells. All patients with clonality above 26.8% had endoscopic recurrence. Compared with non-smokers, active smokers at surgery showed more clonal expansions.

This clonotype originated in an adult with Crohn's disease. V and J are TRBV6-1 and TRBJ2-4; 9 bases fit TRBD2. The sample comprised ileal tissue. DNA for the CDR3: TGTGCCAGCAGTGAAGGGGGCGGGGGGGGCAGCGACATTCAGTACTTC. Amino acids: CASSEGGGGGSDIQYF.